The 32 T cell receptor beta chains in this list originate from one sample, sequenced in a study of blood T cells in healthy people across ages. The use of a sample-barcoded 5' primer and a J-beta primer mix characterized a second PCR of roughly 6 to 11 cycles. TCRdb re-derived calls from the 5' RACE reads in MiXCR, one entry per CDR3 protein. The data contain approximately 850,000 distinct CDR3 sequences, about three fifths of them singletons. The sample comprised blood. Every receptor here comes from a man aged 25-45 years in good health.

The chain couples TRBV29-1 to TRBJ1-4; D is unclear. The CDR3 length is 13 residues. Per germline, CDR1 SQVTM and CDR2 ANQGSEA. V gave up 3 bases and J gave up 5 bases, with 10 bases separating them. The CDR3 nucleotides read TGCAGCGTTGATGTCCCGGGAAATGAAAAACTGTTTTTT. This codes for CSVDVPGNEKLFF.

The chain couples TRBV4-3 to TRBJ2-3; 12 bases fit TRBD2. Germline lookup yields CDR1 LGHNA and CDR2 YSLEER. The CDR3 is 19 residues long. The ends lost 0 bases at V and 2 bases at J; junction bases unmatched: 9. CDR3 sequence reads: CASSQEFTSGGLFTDTQYF. The CDR3, as DNA: TGCGCCAGCAGCCAAGAGTTTACTAGCGGGGGGCTTTTCACAGATACGCAGTATTTT.

This chain joins TRBV12-3 or TRBV12-4 and TRBJ1-3; TRBD1 matches at 9 bases. The CDR3 is 14 amino acids. The V segment lost 6 bases and the J segment 8 bases; nucleotides outside the gene matches: 8. As DNA, the CDR3 is TGTGCCAGCAGCCCCCGGGACAGGGAAGACACCATATATTTT. Amino acid sequence: CASSPRDREDTIYF.

This sequence joins TRBV20-1 and TRBJ2-3, with D tentatively TRBD2 (6 bases). The V end lost 2 bases, the J end lost 2 bases, and 17 bases lay between the germline ends. Germline CDR1 reads DFQATT; CDR2 reads SNEGSKA (reference sequence). This CDR3 has 16 residues. CDR3: CSARNLRGTVTDTQYF. The CDR3 nucleotides read TGCAGTGCTAGAAATCTCCGGGGGACTGTCACAGATACGCAGTATTTT.

The chain employs TRBV20-1 and TRBJ1-6; D unresolved. CDR3 length equals 14 residues. Looked up from germline, CDR1 is DFQATT and CDR2 is SNEGSKA (reference sequence). Trimming removed 5 bases from V and 3 bases from J, with 11 bases in between. This chain's CDR3 is CSAPSVDYNSPLHF. The CDR3 DNA sequence: TGCAGTGCTCCCTCAGTGGACTATAATTCACCCCTCCACTTT.

The chain uses TRBV7-2 and TRBJ1-1; D gene ambiguous. The CDR3 totals 13 residues. Between the trimmed V and J ends, which lost 6 bases and 4 bases, there was a span of 12 bases. Germline lookup yields CDR1 SGHTA and CDR2 FQGNSA. CDR3 in DNA: TGTGCCAGCAGTGAGGGAGGGAGCACTGAAGCTTTCTTT. This gives the protein CASSEGGSTEAFF.

CDR3 amino acids: CSAREGAYTEAFF. CDR3 coding DNA: TGCAGTGCTAGAGAGGGGGCTTACACTGAAGCTTTCTTT. The chain is built from TRBV20-1 and TRBJ1-1; D might be TRBD1 (6 bases). Germline V gene data show CDR1 as DFQATT and CDR2 as SNEGSKA (reference sequence). Trimming removed 0 bases at V and 3 bases at J, with 8 bases between. This CDR3 is built from 13 residues.

As regards this clonotype: At one boundary the junction diverges from the germline segment, which might be a read error. The chain is built from TRBV5-5 and TRBJ2-3; D not certain. Per the germline V gene, CDR1 is SGHKS and CDR2 is YYEKEE (reference sequence). CDR3 size: 14 residues. CDR3 loop: CAGSSTYATDTQYF. CDR3 sequence (DNA): TGTGCCGGCAGCTCCACCTATGCAACAGATACGCAGTATTTT.

Here the CDR3 reads CASSAAGRESRGNEQFF. As DNA, the CDR3 is TGTGCCAGCAGTGCCGCCGGCCGCGAAAGCCGAGGGAATGAGCAGTTCTTC. The chain joins TRBV12-3 or TRBV12-4 to TRBJ2-1; D is possibly TRBD2 (5 bases). The CDR3 is made up of 17 amino acids. V gave up 5 bases and J gave up 7 bases, with 24 bases separating them.

The chain links TRBV4-2 to TRBJ2-3; 13 bases line up with TRBD2. The ends lost 5 bases at V and 2 bases at J; junction bases unmatched: 7. Germline assignment: CDR1 LGHNA and CDR2 YNFKEQ. The CDR3 is 17 residues long. This CDR3 reads CASSKTSGGSLTDTQYF. In nucleotides, the CDR3 is TGTGCCAGCAGCAAGACTAGCGGGGGGAGCCTCACAGATACGCAGTATTTT.

The rearrangement links TRBV7-8 to TRBJ1-3, with D unresolved. V dropped 4 bases and J dropped 4 bases, with 5 bases sitting between them. The length of the CDR3 is 12 residues. CDR1 SGHVS and CDR2 FQNEAQ come from the germline V gene. In DNA, the CDR3 is TGTGCCAGCAGCTCCCCGGGAAACACCATATATTTT. Residues: CASSSPGNTIYF. Using reference TRBV7-8 and TRBJ1-3 for the parts outside the CDR3, the full variable domain is GAGVSQSPRYKVAKRGQDVALRCDPISGHVSLFWYQQALGQGPEFLTYFQNEAQLDKSGLPSDRFFAERPEGSVSTLKIQRTQQEDSAVYLCASSSPGNTIYFGEGSWLTVV.

This clonotype has just a few counts. The chain employs TRBV6-2 or TRBV6-3 and TRBJ2-1, with 13 bases aligning to TRBD2. With 5 bases clipped from V and 8 bases from J, the junction kept 6 bases outside the gene matches. Germline V CDR1 and CDR2: MNHEY, SVGEGT. The CDR3 is 15 amino acids. CDR3 sequence: CASSRGLAGVDEQFF. The CDR3 bases are TGTGCCAGCAGTCGCGGACTAGCGGGAGTCGATGAGCAGTTCTTC.

This clonotype was detected ten times or more. The CDR3 loop reads CSARDLSGRAGGNEQFF. CDR3 nucleotide sequence: TGCAGTGCTAGAGATCTCAGCGGGAGGGCCGGGGGAAATGAGCAGTTCTTC. The chain combines TRBV20-1 with TRBJ2-1; 10 nucleotides line up with TRBD2. V was pared by 0 bases and J by 7 bases, with 12 bases of the junction left unmatched. Germline V CDR1 and CDR2: DFQATT, SNEGSKA (reference sequence). The CDR3 sequence is 17 residues long.

In regard to this clonotype: Relative to the germline gene, one junction end is altered; a read error may explain this. This chain joins TRBV5-1 and TRBJ2-1, with D perhaps TRBD1 or TRBD2 (6 bases each). Germline V CDR1 and CDR2: SGHRS, YFSETQ. This CDR3 region has 15 residues. The CDR3 DNA reads TGCGCCGGCAGCTTGGCCGGGGGCCAAGACAATGAGCAGTTCTTC. This translates into CAGSLAGGQDNEQFF.

The rearrangement links TRBV9 to TRBJ2-5, with 7 positions matching TRBD1. The J call is in doubt because the DNA end fits TRBJ2-7 better. The V gene's germline CDR1 is SGDLS and CDR2 YYNGEE. The CDR3 runs 16 residues. CDR3 in amino acids: CASSENYGQGEREQYF. Written as DNA, the CDR3 is TGTGCCAGCAGCGAAAACTACGGCCAGGGGGAGCGCGAGCAGTACTTC.

The chain recombines TRBV10-3 with TRBJ1-1; D is possibly TRBD1 (5 bases). The CDR3 extends over 15 amino acids. Trimming pared 0 bases from V and 0 bases from J, leaving 8 bases between. In germline, CDR1 is ENHRY, CDR2 SYGVKD. DNA for the CDR3: TGTGCCATCAGTGAGTCGGAGACAGTGAACACTGAAGCTTTCTTT. It specifies CAISESETVNTEAFF.

V is TRBV6-2 or TRBV6-3 and J is TRBJ2-1, with 7 bases fitting TRBD2. Looked up from germline, CDR1 is MNHEY and CDR2 is SVGEGT. Germline trimming cut 0 bases from V and 5 bases from J; bases unmatched to any gene: 4. The CDR3 is 15 amino acids. The CDR3 reads CASSYSGGSDNEQFF. As DNA, the CDR3 is TGTGCCAGCAGTTACTCGGGCGGGAGCGACAATGAGCAGTTCTTC.

V and J are TRBV20-1 and TRBJ2-7, with D possibly being TRBD1 (5 bases). The CDR3 contains 13 residues. The V end lost 3 bases, the J end lost 7 bases, and 16 bases lay between the germline ends. Germline V gene lookup returns CDR1 DFQATT and CDR2 SNEGSKA (reference sequence). The DNA for the CDR3 is TGCAGTGCTAGCGGGCAGGGTATAGGGGAGCAGTACTTC. Translating gives CSASGQGIGEQYF.

This clonotype was seen only a few times. This sequence joins TRBV7-2 and TRBJ1-5; possible D gene TRBD1, 6 bases. This CDR3 is 14 amino acids long. Per germline, CDR1 SGHTA and CDR2 FQGNSA. V lost 8 bases and J lost 5, with 16 bases in between. The CDR3 DNA follows: TGTGCCAGCCGGCCCCAGGGGCTAGATCAGCCCCAGCATTTT. It specifies CASRPQGLDQPQHF. Combining the CDR3 with reference TRBV7-2 and TRBJ1-5 gives the whole variable domain GAGVSQSPSNKVTEKGKDVELRCDPISGHTALYWYRQSLGQGLEFLIYFQGNSAPDKSGLPSDRFSAERTGGSVSTLTIQRTQQEDSAVYLCASRPQGLDQPQHFGDGTRLSIL.

As to this clonotype: Just one base apart from a much larger clone, this may be a read error. The V gene is TRBV7-2, the J gene TRBJ1-1; D is perhaps TRBD1 (6 bases). The CDR3 extends over 13 amino acids. The ends were cut back, 3 bases at V and 3 bases at J, with 8 bases in the middle. Germline lookup yields CDR1 SGHTA and CDR2 FQGNSA. The CDR3 coding sequence is TGTGCCAGCAGCTTGGGGGCGCACACTGAAGCTTTCTTT. It translates to CASSLGAHTEAFF.

As DNA, the CDR3 is TGTGCCAGCAGCTCCCCCCGTCCCCTAGATACGCAGTATTTT. Residues: CASSSPRPLDTQYF. The V and J genes are TRBV7-2 and TRBJ2-3; no reliable D call. V lost 4 bases to trimming and J lost 5 bases, with 13 bases between them. Germline V gives CDR1 SGHTA, CDR2 FQGNSA. The CDR3 length is 14 residues.

V usage is TRBV29-1 and J usage is TRBJ2-5; 10 bases line up with TRBD1. Germline lookup yields CDR1 SQVTM and CDR2 ANQGSEA. This CDR3 comprises 14 residues. Losses at the gene ends were 8 bases for V and 5 bases for J; bases not matched to a gene: 11. Here the CDR3 reads CSTARDRGSETQYF. The CDR3 DNA reads TGCAGCACCGCCCGGGACAGGGGTTCGGAGACCCAGTACTTC.

CDR3 DNA: TGTGCCAGCAGCCTACGACTAGCGGGGGACTACGAGCAGTACTTC. This sequence encodes CASSLRLAGDYEQYF. The V and J genes are TRBV3-1 and TRBJ2-7; 12 bases agree with TRBD2. In germline, CDR1 is LGHDT, CDR2 YNNKEL (reference sequence). Trimming removed 4 bases from V and 3 bases from J; junction bases left unmatched: 4. The CDR3 is 15 amino acids.

V gene TRBV20-1 combines with J gene TRBJ2-1; TRBD2 matches at 7 bases. Germline V gives CDR1 DFQATT, CDR2 SNEGSKA (reference sequence). This CDR3 spans 14 amino acids. Trimming at V came to 6 bases and at J to 5 bases, leaving 10 bases not matched to a gene. CDR3 in DNA: TGCAGTGCAAGGCGCGCGGGAGAGAACAATGAGCAGTTCTTC. It specifies CSARRAGENNEQFF.

As DNA, the CDR3 is TGTGCCAGCACCAATGGGGGGGCCGGGGGCGAGCAGTACTTC. Translated, it gives CASTNGGAGGEQYF. This chain links TRBV7-9 with TRBJ2-7, with TRBD2 as a possible D gene (7 bases). V was shortened by 7 bases and J by 6 bases, with 19 bases between the two germline ends. The length of the CDR3 is 14 residues. CDR1 and CDR2 (germline): SEHNR, FQNEAQ (reference sequence).

The chain joins TRBV10-3 to TRBJ2-1, with TRBD1 identical over 8 bases. The CDR3 has 14 amino acids. Germline loops: CDR1 ENHRY, CDR2 SYGVKD. After removal of 10 bases from V and 6 bases from J, the junction contained 11 bases not matched to a gene. The CDR3: CATGQGGDGNEQFF. CDR3 nucleotide sequence: TGTGCCACCGGACAGGGCGGAGATGGCAATGAGCAGTTCTTC.

This clonotype was observed a few times. The chain carries TRBV28 and TRBJ2-7; 9 positions match TRBD1. CDR1 MDHEN and CDR2 SYDVKM come from the germline V gene. V dropped 6 bases and J dropped 6; count of bases not matched to a gene: 9. CDR3 length: 14 residues. As DNA, the CDR3 is TGTGCCAGCAGGGAACCGGGACAGGGATTCGAGCAGTACTTC. Its protein is CASREPGQGFEQYF.

The chain links TRBV7-8 to TRBJ2-4; no firm D call. In germline, CDR1 is SGHVS, CDR2 FQNEAQ. V lost 5 bases and J 3 bases, leaving 26 bases between the germline ends. The CDR3 consists of 19 residues. The CDR3, as DNA: TGTGCCAGCAGCAATTCGGGCCCTCGAAAAAGCCCGGGCAAAAACATTCAGTACTTC. Translating gives CASSNSGPRKSPGKNIQYF.

The chain couples TRBV7-2 to TRBJ2-7; TRBD2 matches at 14 bases. Germline values: CDR1 SGHTA, CDR2 FQGNSA. CDR3 length equals 16 residues. Germline trimming cut 0 bases from V and 7 bases from J; bases unmatched to any gene: 5. The CDR3 loop is CASSLAGLAGESEQYF. The CDR3 coding sequence is TGTGCCAGCAGCTTAGCGGGACTAGCGGGAGAGTCTGAGCAGTACTTC.

This chain joins TRBV5-1 and TRBJ1-6; D may be TRBD1 (5 bases). This CDR3 has 17 amino acids. Trimming took 4 bases from V and 0 from J, leaving 14 bases between them. In germline, CDR1 is SGHRS, CDR2 YFSETQ. CDR3 region: CASSRGEGLSYNSPLHF. The CDR3 nucleotides are TGCGCCAGCAGCCGCGGAGAGGGGCTCTCCTATAATTCACCCCTCCACTTT.

This clonotype has only a few counts. This chain links TRBV7-2 with TRBJ2-3; weak D call: TRBD1 (5 bases). Germline CDR1 is SGHTA and CDR2 is FQGNSA. Trimming pared 2 bases from V and 6 bases from J, leaving 15 bases between. This CDR3 is 15 amino acids long. DNA of the CDR3: TGTGCCAGCAGCTTATTTGCAGGGCCTGCGGATACGCAGTATTTT. The encoded protein is CASSLFAGPADTQYF.

DNA of the CDR3: TGTGCCAGCAGCTTAGACGGGTCCAACGGGGAGCTGTTTTTT. It is translated as CASSLDGSNGELFF. The V call is TRBV11-2, the J call TRBJ2-2; D unresolved. The CDR3 covers 14 residues. The V end lost 0 bases, the J end lost 7 bases, and 9 bases lay between the germline ends. Germline V gene lookup returns CDR1 SGHAT and CDR2 FQNNGV. Variable domain in full (rest from reference TRBV11-2 and TRBJ2-2): EAGVAQSPRYKIIEKRQSVAFWCNPISGHATLYWYQQILGQGPKLLIQFQNNGVVDDSQLPKDRFSAERLKGVDSTLKIQPAKLEDSAVYLCASSLDGSNGELFFGEGSRLTVL.